This TCR beta chain is drawn from a study of blood T cell repertoires in COVID-19. Study-wide background: Samples representing acute and convalescent COVID-19 were sourced from the United States, Italy and Spain. PBMCs, B-cell-depleted T cells, or T cells provided the cDNA or gDNA that made up the material.

Original handling: Amplifying reference gene primers gave estimates of nucleated cell counts. Measured with immunoSEQ multiplex PCR; TCRdb has only the in-frame clones, and not every one. Clonal size and the V and J genes are those of that table, whereas D and trimming came from the DNA. The sample has 170,000 or so clones, 70% to 90% seen once. Per germline, CDR1 MGHRA and CDR2 YSYEKL. The CDR3 covers 17 residues. V was clipped by 4 bases and J by 0 bases, with 15 bases between them. The TCR sequence derives from a man in his forties or fifties with active or convalescent COVID-19. The chain uses TRBV4-1 and TRBJ1-4; D gene ambiguous. The sequencing sample was made of peripheral blood. CDR3 in amino acids: CASSPHPVTATNEKLFF. CDR3 sequence (DNA): TGCGCCAGCAGCCCACACCCCGTTACAGCAACTAATGAAAAACTGTTTTTT.